This T cell receptor (beta chain) is drawn from a study of cytomegalovirus exposure and HLA in healthy donors. CDR3 length: 15 residues. From germline, CDR1 is MNHEY and CDR2 SMNVEV (reference sequence). V lost 1 base and J 0 bases, leaving 7 bases between the germline ends. 13 Jbeta primers and 60 Vbeta primers were used for the PCR. Clones were read by immunoSEQ multiplex PCR, and TCRdb kept only the in-frame ones, dropping some. The sample consists of over 30,000 clones, less than 70% of them appearing once. Sequencing was carried out using PBMCs. The J gene is TRBJ1-5, the V gene TRBV27, with D unresolved. This clonotype was obtained from a middle-aged man in good health and CMV-seropositive. CDR3 nucleotide sequence: TGTGCCAGCAGTTTATATAGATATAGCAATCAGCCCCAGCATTTT. The encoded protein is CASSLYRYSNQPQHF.